This TCR beta chain is from a study of blood T cell repertoires in COVID-19. Germline CDR1 is LGHNT and CDR2 is FRNRAP. There are 14 residues in the CDR3. The V segment lost 2 bases and the J segment 4 bases; nucleotides outside the gene matches: 4. Per the authors' pipeline: Reference gene primers were amplified, and this amplification served to estimate nucleated cell counts. Produced via immunoSEQ multiplex PCR; TCRdb's table is partial and in-frame only. That table gives V, J and clone size, and the DNA gave D and trimming. Seen here are roughly 220,000 clones, around nine tenths observed once, and the top ten hold over 2.5%.

This chain connects TRBV12-5 to TRBJ1-2, with 7 bases lining up with TRBD1. The sample comprised peripheral blood. This sequence was found in a man aged 55-75 years with acute or convalescent COVID-19. DNA for the CDR3: TGTGCTAGTGGTTTGTTCCAGGGGGGCTATGGCTACACCTTC. It codes for CASGLFQGGYGYTF.